This section outlines one T cell receptor (beta chain) sequence together with its context. This CDR3 spans 15 amino acids. In germline, CDR1 is MRHNA, CDR2 SNTAGT. The V gene end was trimmed by 5 bases and the J gene end by 6 bases; junction bases not matched to a gene: 10. The sample is drawn from a study of blood T cell repertoires in COVID-19. Study overall: The samples span acute and convalescent COVID-19 from the United States, Italy and Spain.

Assay: immunoSEQ multiplex PCR; the TCRdb copy retains only in-frame clones and omits some. Here the sample spans 180,000 or so clones, about four fifths being singletons. This TCR derives from a woman in her forties with COVID-19, enrolled during active disease. The specimen sequenced was peripheral blood. The J gene is TRBJ2-3, the V gene TRBV6-4; 8 bases match TRBD2. Here the CDR3 DNA reads TGTGCCAGCAGTCCGATCGGTGGCGGGGGGGATACGCAGTATTTT. Protein product: CASSPIGGGGDTQYF.